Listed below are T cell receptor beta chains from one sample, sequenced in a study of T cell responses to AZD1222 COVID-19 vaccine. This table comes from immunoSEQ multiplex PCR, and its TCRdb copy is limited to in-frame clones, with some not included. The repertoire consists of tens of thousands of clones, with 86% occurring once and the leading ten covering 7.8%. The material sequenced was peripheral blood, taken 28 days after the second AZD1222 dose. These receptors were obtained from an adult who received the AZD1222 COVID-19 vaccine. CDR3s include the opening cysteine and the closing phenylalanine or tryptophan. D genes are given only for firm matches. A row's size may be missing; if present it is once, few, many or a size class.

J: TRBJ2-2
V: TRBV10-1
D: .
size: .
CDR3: CASSPGDTGELFF
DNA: TGCGCCAGCAGTCCCGGGGACACCGGGGAGCTGTTTTTT

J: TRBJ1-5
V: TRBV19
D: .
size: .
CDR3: CASSTPTRSFLDQPQHF
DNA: TGTGCCAGTAGTACCCCAACACGAAGTTTTCTAGATCAGCCCCAGCATTTT

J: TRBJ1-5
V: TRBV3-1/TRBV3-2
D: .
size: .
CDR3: CASSQTPLDRGQPQHF
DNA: TGTGCCAGCAGCCAAACCCCTTTGGACAGAGGCCAGCCCCAGCATTTT

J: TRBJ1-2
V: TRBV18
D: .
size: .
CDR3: CASSPPGPQYGYTF
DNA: TGTGCCAGCTCACCCCCGGGTCCTCAATATGGCTACACCTTC

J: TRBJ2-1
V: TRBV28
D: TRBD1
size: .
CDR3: CASSLLTGDIGHFF
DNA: TGTGCCAGCAGTTTACTAACAGGGGACATCGGGCATTTCTTC

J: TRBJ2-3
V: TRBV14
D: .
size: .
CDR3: CASSGWGGTQYF
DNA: TGTGCCAGCAGCGGCTGGGGTGGTACGCAGTATTTT

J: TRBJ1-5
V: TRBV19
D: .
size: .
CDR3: CASSIPEHRALSNQPQHF
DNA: TGTGCCAGTAGTATACCTGAACACAGGGCTCTCAGCAATCAGCCCCAGCATTTT

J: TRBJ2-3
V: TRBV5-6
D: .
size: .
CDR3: CASSLGGWAVSDTQYF
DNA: TGTGCCAGCAGCTTGGGCGGGTGGGCAGTGTCAGATACGCAGTATTTT

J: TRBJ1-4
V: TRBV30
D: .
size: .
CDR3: CAWQGMRGEKLFF
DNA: TGTGCCTGGCAGGGTATGAGGGGTGAAAAACTGTTTTTT

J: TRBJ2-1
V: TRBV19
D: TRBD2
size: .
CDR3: CASSISGSYNEQFF
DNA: TGTGCCAGTAGTATTAGCGGGAGTTACAATGAGCAGTTCTTC

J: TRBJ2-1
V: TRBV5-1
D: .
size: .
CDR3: CASMGESYNEQFF
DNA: TGCGCCAGCATGGGTGAGTCCTACAATGAGCAGTTCTTC

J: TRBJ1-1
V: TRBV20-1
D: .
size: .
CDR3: CSARENTEAFF
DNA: TGCAGTGCTAGAGAGAACACTGAAGCTTTCTTT

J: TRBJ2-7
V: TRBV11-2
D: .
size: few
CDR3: CASSFATSYEQYF
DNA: TGTGCCAGCAGCTTCGCGACATCCTACGAGCAGTACTTC

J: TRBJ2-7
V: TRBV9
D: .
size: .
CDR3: CASSVEAYPYEQYF
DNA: TGTGCCAGCAGCGTAGAGGCGTATCCCTACGAGCAGTACTTC

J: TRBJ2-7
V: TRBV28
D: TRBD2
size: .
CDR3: CASLIAGEPYEQYF
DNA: TGTGCCAGCTTGATAGCGGGGGAGCCCTACGAGCAGTACTTC

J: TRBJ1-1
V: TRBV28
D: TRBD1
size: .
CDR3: CASSIRQGGLTEAFF
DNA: TGTGCCAGCAGTATCAGACAGGGGGGGTTGACTGAAGCTTTCTTT

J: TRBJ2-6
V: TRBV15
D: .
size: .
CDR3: CATSVSSDPGANVLTF
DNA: TGTGCCACCAGCGTCAGCTCAGACCCTGGGGCCAACGTCCTGACTTTC

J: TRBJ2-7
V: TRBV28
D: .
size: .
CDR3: CASSLSPGGLPYEQYF
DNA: TGTGCCAGCAGTTTATCCCCAGGGGGGTTGCCCTACGAGCAGTACTTC

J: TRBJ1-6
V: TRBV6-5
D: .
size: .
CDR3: CASSYSLRGSLHF
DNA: TGTGCCAGCAGTTACTCGTTGAGAGGGTCCCTCCACTTT

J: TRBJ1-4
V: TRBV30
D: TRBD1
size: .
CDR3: CAWSAQRQGREKLFF
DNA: TGTGCCTGGAGTGCCCAGAGACAGGGCCGGGAAAAACTGTTTTTT

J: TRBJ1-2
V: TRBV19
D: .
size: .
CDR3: CASSRGEDYGYTF
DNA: TGTGCCAGTAGTAGGGGGGAAGACTATGGCTACACCTTC

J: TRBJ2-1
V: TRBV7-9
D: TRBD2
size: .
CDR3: CASTHWTSRNNEQFF
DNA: TGTGCCAGCACCCATTGGACTAGCAGGAACAATGAGCAGTTCTTC

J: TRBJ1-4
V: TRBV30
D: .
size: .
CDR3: CACPIDATNEKLFF
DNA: TGTGCCTGTCCCATCGACGCAACTAATGAAAAACTGTTTTTT

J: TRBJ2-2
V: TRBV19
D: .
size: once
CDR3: CASTPGPGELFF
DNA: TGTGCCAGTACGCCTGGACCCGGGGAGCTGTTTTTT

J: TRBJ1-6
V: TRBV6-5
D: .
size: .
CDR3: CASSYRAQGQSPLHF
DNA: TGTGCCAGCAGTTACAGGGCCCAGGGACAATCACCCCTCCACTTT

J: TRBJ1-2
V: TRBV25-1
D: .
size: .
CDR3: CASRGSGFGYTF
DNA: TGTGCCAGCAGGGGGTCAGGGTTCGGCTACACCTTC

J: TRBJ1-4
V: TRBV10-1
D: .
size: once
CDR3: CASSERFRGRTEKLFF
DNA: TGCGCCAGCAGTGAGAGGTTCCGGGGGCGGACTGAAAAACTGTTTTTT

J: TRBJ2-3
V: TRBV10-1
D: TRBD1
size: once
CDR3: CASSHGQGTDTQYF
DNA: TGCGCCAGCAGCCACGGACAGGGCACAGATACGCAGTATTTT

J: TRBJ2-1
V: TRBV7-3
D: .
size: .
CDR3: CASSVTSSSYNEQFF
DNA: TGTGCCAGCAGTGTCACTTCGAGCTCCTACAATGAGCAGTTCTTC

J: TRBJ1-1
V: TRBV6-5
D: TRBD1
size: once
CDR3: CASRRGLGTEAFF
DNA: TGTGCCAGCAGAAGGGGGCTGGGAACTGAAGCTTTCTTT

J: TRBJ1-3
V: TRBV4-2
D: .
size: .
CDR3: CASSQDPESRELSGNTIYF
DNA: TGTGCCAGCAGCCAAGATCCTGAAAGCCGGGAGCTCTCTGGAAACACCATATATTTT

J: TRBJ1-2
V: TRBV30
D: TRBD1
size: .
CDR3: CAWSGQGIDYGYTF
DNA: TGTGCCTGGAGTGGACAGGGGATAGACTATGGCTACACCTTC

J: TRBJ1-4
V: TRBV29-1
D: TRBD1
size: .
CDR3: CSVKDRGEKLFF
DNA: TGCAGCGTCAAGGACAGGGGTGAAAAACTGTTTTTT

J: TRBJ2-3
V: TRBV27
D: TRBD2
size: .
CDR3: CASSLSPSGSTDTQYF
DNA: TGTGCCAGCAGTTTATCACCTAGCGGGAGCACAGATACGCAGTATTTT

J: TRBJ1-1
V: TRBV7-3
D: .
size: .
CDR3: CASSPGVGEAFF
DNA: TGTGCCAGCAGCCCGGGGGTGGGTGAAGCTTTCTTT

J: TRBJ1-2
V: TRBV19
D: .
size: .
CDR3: CASSTGRGYGYTF
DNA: TGTGCCAGCTCCACAGGGCGTGGGTATGGCTACACCTTC

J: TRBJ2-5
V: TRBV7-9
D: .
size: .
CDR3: CASSQGATETQYF
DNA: TGTGCCAGCAGCCAGGGAGCGACGGAGACCCAGTACTTC

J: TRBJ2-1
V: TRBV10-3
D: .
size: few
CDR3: CAISRELGNEQFF
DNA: TGTGCCATCAGCCGGGAGCTTGGGAATGAGCAGTTCTTC

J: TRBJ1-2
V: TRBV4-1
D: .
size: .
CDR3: CASSPGGTQNYGYTF
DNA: TGCGCCAGCAGCCCCGGGGGGACACAAAATTATGGCTACACCTTC

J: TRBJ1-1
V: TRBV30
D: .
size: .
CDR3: CAWSEGTRTEAFF
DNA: TGTGCCTGGAGTGAAGGGACACGCACTGAAGCTTTCTTT

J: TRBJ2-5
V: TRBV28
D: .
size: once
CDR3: CASSLGRLARNQETQYF
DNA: TGTGCCAGCAGTTTAGGTCGGCTAGCGCGAAACCAAGAGACCCAGTACTTC

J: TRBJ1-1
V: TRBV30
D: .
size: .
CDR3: CAYRPQGFTEAFF
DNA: TGTGCCTACCGTCCCCAGGGCTTCACTGAAGCTTTCTTT

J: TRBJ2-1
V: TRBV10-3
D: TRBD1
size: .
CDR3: CAITQGAPSYNEQFF
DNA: TGTGCCATCACTCAGGGGGCGCCGTCCTACAATGAGCAGTTCTTC

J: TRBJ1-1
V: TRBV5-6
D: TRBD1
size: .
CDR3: CASSPRTGSRTEAFF
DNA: TGTGCCAGCAGCCCCAGGACAGGGTCGCGAACTGAAGCTTTCTTT

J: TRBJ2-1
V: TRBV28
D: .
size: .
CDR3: CASQNVAGQGVQFF
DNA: TGTGCCAGCCAAAACGTGGCAGGGCAAGGCGTGCAGTTCTTC

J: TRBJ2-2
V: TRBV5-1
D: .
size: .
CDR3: CASSLGTTNTGELFF
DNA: TGCGCCAGCAGCTTGGGGACTACGAACACCGGGGAGCTGTTTTTT

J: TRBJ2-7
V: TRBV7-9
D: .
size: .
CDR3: CASSLAGLDEQYF
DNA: TGTGCCAGCAGCTTAGCGGGGCTCGACGAGCAGTACTTC

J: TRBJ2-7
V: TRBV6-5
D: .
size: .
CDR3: CASGVGAYEQYF
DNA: TGTGCCAGCGGGGTAGGGGCCTACGAGCAGTACTTC

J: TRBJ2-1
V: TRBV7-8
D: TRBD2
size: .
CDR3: CASTLLAGVTHEQFF
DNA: TGTGCCAGCACCCTATTAGCGGGAGTAACTCATGAGCAGTTCTTC

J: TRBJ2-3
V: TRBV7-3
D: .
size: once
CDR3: CASSRQGTDTQYF
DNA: TGTGCCAGCAGCCGGCAGGGGACGGATACGCAGTATTTT

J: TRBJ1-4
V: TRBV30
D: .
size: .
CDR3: CAWSVLREKLFF
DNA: TGTGCCTGGAGTGTACTAAGGGAAAAACTGTTTTTT

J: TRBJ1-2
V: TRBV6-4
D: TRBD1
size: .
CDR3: CASSASGTVPGYTF
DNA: TGTGCCAGCAGTGCCTCCGGGACAGTACCAGGCTACACCTTC

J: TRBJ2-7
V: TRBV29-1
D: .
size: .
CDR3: CSVQGDSYEQYF
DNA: TGCAGCGTGCAAGGCGACTCCTACGAGCAGTACTTC

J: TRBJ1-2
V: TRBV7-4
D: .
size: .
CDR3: CASSLRPLVDYGYTF
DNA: TGTGCCAGCAGCTTAAGGCCCCTGGTGGACTATGGCTACACCTTC

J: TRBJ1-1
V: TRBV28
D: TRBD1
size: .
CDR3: CALIGQGSGNTEAFF
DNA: TGTGCCTTAATAGGACAGGGTTCGGGGAACACTGAAGCTTTCTTT

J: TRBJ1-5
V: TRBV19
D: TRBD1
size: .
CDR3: CASSLDRGGGQPQHF
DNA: TGTGCCAGTAGTCTGGACAGGGGCGGGGGACAGCCCCAGCATTTT

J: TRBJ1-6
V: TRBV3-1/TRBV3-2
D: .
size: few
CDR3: CASSQATYSPLHF
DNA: TGTGCCAGCAGCCAAGCGACTTATTCACCCCTCCACTTT

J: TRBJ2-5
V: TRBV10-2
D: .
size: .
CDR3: CASRVGGGETQYF
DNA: TGCGCCAGCAGGGTAGGGGGAGGTGAGACCCAGTACTTC

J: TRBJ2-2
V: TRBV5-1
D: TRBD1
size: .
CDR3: CASSRLQGQSGELFF
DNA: TGCGCCAGCAGTCGGCTACAGGGGCAATCCGGGGAGCTGTTTTTT

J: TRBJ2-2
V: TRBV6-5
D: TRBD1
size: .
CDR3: CASSYQGAIGELFF
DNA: TGTGCCAGCAGTTACCAGGGGGCGATCGGGGAGCTGTTTTTT